This TCR beta chain comes out of a study of blood T cell repertoires in COVID-19. As for the study in general: Samples came from the United States, Italy and Spain, spanning acute and convalescent COVID-19.

V lost 5 bases, J lost 7 bases, and 12 bases lay in between. Germline CDR1 SEHNR, CDR2 FQNEAQ (reference sequence). The CDR3 spans 12 residues. TCRdb's copy holds only in-frame clones and misses some; the assay was immunoSEQ multiplex PCR. Of about 140,000 clones in the sample, 80% to 85% were seen once. The participants were between about 18 and 95 years old and came from about two dozen US areas. The TCR sequence derives from a man between 40 and 49 years old with acute COVID-19. The sample taken for sequencing was PBMCs or T cells enriched from blood (not recorded which). V usage is TRBV7-9 and J usage is TRBJ2-7, with D maybe TRBD1 (5 bases). The CDR3 region has the DNA TGTGCCAGCAGCCCTGGGGCCTTAGAGCAGTACTTC. Translating gives CASSPGALEQYF.